Described below is a single TCR beta chain sequence and its context. What it binds is not known. These data belong to a study of radiation and T cells in renal cell carcinoma. About the study: Nephrectomy followed 15 Gy stereotactic body radiation by 4 weeks.

The germline gives CDR1 MNHEY, CDR2 SMNVEV (reference sequence). CDR3 length: 18 amino acids. The junction had 12 bases not matched to a gene; V was cut back by 2 bases and J by 2 bases. Some clones are missing from TCRdb's copy, which holds only in-frame ones; the method was immunoSEQ multiplex PCR. The table records 150,000 or so clones, around nine tenths of them present only once. The time point denotes: baseline pretreatment blood. The treatment here: 15 Gy SBRT to primary tumor, nephrectomy 4 weeks later. Blood was sampled at baseline, 2 weeks and 4 weeks after SBRT. The patient's renal cell carcinoma had clear cell pathology. Whole-study findings and limits: From baseline, blood top tumor clonotypes peaked at 2 weeks post-radiation.

This TCR came from a woman between 50 and 59 years old with renal cell carcinoma. The chain couples TRBV27 to TRBJ2-3; 8 bases match TRBD1. Sequencing was performed on blood, taken from a patient whose treatment included radiotherapy and nephrectomy. CDR3: CASSLGQGIRGNTDTQYF. Here the CDR3 DNA reads TGTGCCAGCAGTTTAGGACAGGGAATAAGGGGAAACACAGATACGCAGTATTTT.